This T cell receptor beta chain emerged from a study of T cell responses to AZD1222 COVID-19 vaccine. About this clone: Its antigen is not identified.

Data came from immunoSEQ multiplex PCR; TCRdb stores just in-frame clones and leaves some out. This table has tens of thousands of clones, around nine tenths appearing once. Study observations and caveats: There were vaccine-associated CD4 TCRs across spike, dominant at 160-218 and 743-854.

V was clipped by 4 bases and J by 2 bases, with 10 bases between them. CDR3 length equals 15 residues. In germline, CDR1 is SGHRS, CDR2 YFSETQ. Sequences were derived from peripheral blood, sampled on day 0 of AZD1222 vaccination. The chain links TRBV5-1 to TRBJ2-6; D gene ambiguous. This TCR was recovered from an adult in good health. The CDR3 region is CASSIQGTGANVLTF. DNA of the CDR3: TGCGCCAGCAGCATCCAAGGGACTGGGGCCAACGTCCTGACTTTC. The full variable domain, completed using reference TRBV5-1 and TRBJ2-6, is KAGVTQTPRYLIKTRGQQVTLSCSPISGHRSVSWYQQTPGQGLQFLFEYFSETQRNKGNFPGRFSGRQFSNSRSEMNVSTLELGDSALYLCASSIQGTGANVLTFGAGSRLTVL.